Each of the 22 T cell receptor beta chains below was sequenced from the same sample in a study of identical twins. Via MiXCR, TCRdb re-called the 5' RACE reads, giving one row per CDR3 protein. The profile covers 400,000 to 650,000 distinct CDR3 sequences, with roughly a fifth appearing a single time and about 0.93% taken by the ten largest. A further study also used this sample, focusing on T cells expressing NK-cell markers.

The specimen sequenced was CD4+ T cells sorted from blood. The receptors were sampled from a woman younger than 30 in good health.

Note on this clonotype: A single base separates this from a much larger clone, so it may be a read error. J is TRBJ2-3 and V is TRBV29-1; 9 bases are a match to TRBD1. The CDR3 spans 15 residues. CDR1 SQVTM and CDR2 ANQGSEA come from the germline V gene. DNA for the CDR3: TGCAGCGTTGAAGCTTGGGGACAGGGAACAGTTACGCAGTATTTT. Translated, it gives CSVEAWGQGTVTQYF.

This clonotype was seen a handful of times. At one boundary the junction diverges from the germline segment, which might be a read error. This chain uses TRBV10-2 with TRBJ2-3; D is uncertain. This CDR3 is 11 amino acids long. Germline lookup yields CDR1 WSHSY and CDR2 SAAADI. CDR3 DNA: TGCGCCAGCAGTGAATGGGATAAGCAGTATTTT. Protein product: CASSEWDKQYF.

This rearrangement joins TRBV11-1 to TRBJ2-1; TRBD2 matches at 7 bases. There are 19 residues in the CDR3. After removal of 2 bases from V and 2 bases from J, the junction contained 15 bases not matched to a gene. Looked up from germline, CDR1 is SGHAT and CDR2 is FQDESV (reference sequence). The chain's CDR3 is CASSLFWGSGFEPYNEQFF. CDR3 nucleotide sequence: TGTGCCAGCAGCTTATTTTGGGGTAGCGGGTTTGAACCCTACAATGAGCAGTTCTTC.

This rearrangement joins TRBV18 to TRBJ2-3, with 8 bases matching TRBD2. The CDR3 totals 15 residues. The germline V gene has CDR1 KGHSH and CDR2 LQKENI. J gave up 2 bases and V 2 bases, and 3 bases lay outside the gene matches. CDR3 amino acids: CASSPSSGATDTQYF. The DNA of the CDR3 is TGTGCCAGCTCACCAAGTAGCGGGGCCACAGATACGCAGTATTTT.

The chain uses TRBV20-1 and TRBJ1-2; D uncertain. Germline V gene sequence: CDR1 DFQATT, CDR2 SNEGSKA (reference sequence). The CDR3 spans 12 residues. The V and J ends lost 3 bases and 4 bases respectively, with 9 bases between them. The CDR3 is CSASSPVYGYTF. Here the CDR3 DNA reads TGCAGTGCTAGCTCCCCAGTCTATGGCTACACCTTC.

V usage is TRBV20-1 and J usage is TRBJ2-5; D unresolved. Germline CDR1 reads DFQATT; CDR2 reads SNEGSKA (reference sequence). The CDR3 totals 13 residues. The V end was cut by 0 bases, the J end by 3 bases, with 8 bases between. CDR3 nucleotides: TGCAGTGCTAGAGATTTAGAGAAAGAGACCCAGTACTTC. Translation gives CSARDLEKETQYF.

This clonotype was counted only a few times. The rearrangement links TRBV20-1 to TRBJ2-7, with 7 bases matching TRBD2. The CDR3 length is 12 residues. Germline assignment: CDR1 DFQATT and CDR2 SNEGSKA (reference sequence). V lost 6 bases and J lost 5; bases outside the gene matches: 7. The CDR3 is CSATAGADEQYF. For the CDR3, the DNA is TGCAGTGCCACGGCGGGAGCGGACGAGCAGTACTTC.

The rearrangement joins TRBV15 to TRBJ2-1; D not resolved. Germline V gives CDR1 LNHNV, CDR2 YYDKDF (reference sequence). This CDR3 is built from 16 residues. V was cut by 0 bases and J by 0 bases, with 9 bases left in between. As DNA, the CDR3 is TGTGCCACCAGCAGAGAGGGTAGGAGCTCCTACAATGAGCAGTTCTTC. Its protein product is CATSREGRSSYNEQFF.

This clonotype was counted a few times. The gene calls are TRBV21-1 and TRBJ2-4; the table's D call, TRBD1, has no DNA check behind it. TRBV21-1 is described as a pseudogene. The CDR3 has 17 amino acids. The CDR3 loop reads CASRPNRGPRAKNIQYF. CDR3 bases: TGTGCCAGCAGACCAAACAGGGGACCTAGGGCCAAAAACATTCAGTACTTC.

This clonotype turned up a few times. The rearrangement links TRBV12-3 or TRBV12-4 to TRBJ2-7; no firm D call. Trimming shortened V by 1 base and J by 0 bases, and 10 bases separated the two germline ends. The CDR3 is made up of 15 amino acids. The CDR3 nucleotides are TGTGCCAGCAGTTTAGGGCACCAGGACTCCTACGAGCAGTACTTC. Protein product: CASSLGHQDSYEQYF.

This clonotype was found a few times. The chain has TRBV10-3 and TRBJ1-1, with 8 bases identical to TRBD1. In germline, CDR1 is ENHRY, CDR2 SYGVKD. With 2 bases clipped from V and 1 base from J, the junction kept 6 bases outside the gene matches. CDR3 length: 16 amino acids. The DNA of the CDR3 is TGTGCCATCAGTGAGATAACAGGGGGTCCGAACACTGAAGCTTTCTTT. This translates into CAISEITGGPNTEAFF.

The V call is TRBV3-1, the J call TRBJ1-3; D not certain. The length of the CDR3 is 15 residues. Trimming stripped 4 bases from V and 0 bases from J, with 10 bases between. Germline-derived CDR1 and CDR2 are LGHDT and YNNKEL (reference sequence). This CDR3 is CASSPTAASGNTIYF. The CDR3 DNA sequence: TGTGCCAGCAGCCCCACAGCAGCCTCTGGAAACACCATATATTTT.

This clonotype has only a few counts. V gene TRBV7-2 combines with J gene TRBJ2-2; D unresolved. Trimming shortened V by 7 bases and J by 5 bases, and 8 bases separated the two germline ends. The CDR3 consists of 12 residues. Germline CDR1 reads SGHTA; CDR2 reads FQGNSA. CDR3 region: CASNFETGELFF. In nucleotides, the CDR3 is TGTGCCAGCAATTTTGAGACCGGGGAGCTGTTTTTT.

In this sample, this clonotype turned up many times. The chain links TRBV12-3 or TRBV12-4 to TRBJ1-5; the D is unclear. With 6 bases removed from V and 0 bases from J, the gap between germline ends came to 12 bases. CDR3 length: 15 amino acids. In DNA form, the CDR3 reads TGTGCCAGCAGCTCCCGGGTCGGTAGCAATCAGCCCCAGCATTTT. Amino acid sequence: CASSSRVGSNQPQHF.

This clonotype has more than one count but fewer than ten. The chain links TRBV7-6 to TRBJ2-1, with TRBD1 identical over 8 bases. The CDR3 has 15 residues. With V trimmed by 5 bases and J by 8 bases, 11 bases remained unmatched. Germline CDR1 SGHVS, CDR2 FNYEAQ. The CDR3 reads CASSPDRGTIYEQFF. The CDR3 nucleotides read TGTGCCAGCAGCCCCGACAGGGGTACCATCTATGAGCAGTTCTTC.

The chain joins TRBV20-1 to TRBJ2-3; 8 positions agree with TRBD2. Germline lookup yields CDR1 DFQATT and CDR2 SNEGSKA (reference sequence). The CDR3 length is 14 residues. The V and J ends lost 3 bases and 3 bases, in that order; junction bases with no gene match: 5. CDR3 sequence: CSARAGGVTDTQYF. In DNA, the CDR3 is TGCAGTGCTAGGGCGGGAGGTGTGACAGATACGCAGTATTTT.

This clonotype was detected only a few times. This sequence joins TRBV15 and TRBJ1-5; D unresolved. V lost 1 base, J lost 4 bases, and 2 bases lay in between. The CDR3 covers 12 residues. Germline V gene data show CDR1 as LNHNV and CDR2 as YYDKDF (reference sequence). CDR3 DNA: TGTGCCACCAGCAGAGCTAATCAGCCCCAGCATTTT. Its translation is CATSRANQPQHF. Variable domain in full (rest from reference TRBV15 and TRBJ1-5): DAMVIQNPRYQVTQFGKPVTLSCSQTLNHNVMYWYQQKSSQAPKLLFHYYDKDFNNEADTPDNFQSRRPNTSFCFLDIRSPGLGDTAMYLCATSRANQPQHFGDGTRLSIL.

The gene calls are TRBV7-6 and TRBJ2-1; 7 bases match TRBD2. CDR1 and CDR2 (germline): SGHVS, FNYEAQ. The CDR3 runs to 16 residues. After removal of 2 bases from V and 0 bases from J, the junction contained 4 bases not matched to a gene. The CDR3 here is CASSLLAEISYNEQFF. CDR3 nucleotides: TGTGCCAGCAGCTTACTAGCGGAGATCTCCTACAATGAGCAGTTCTTC.

The chain is built from TRBV5-1 and TRBJ1-2, with a possible D match to TRBD1 (6 bases). There are 13 residues in the CDR3. Germline CDR1 is SGHRS and CDR2 is YFSETQ. The V end lost 3 bases, the J end lost 6 bases, and 12 bases lay between the germline ends. The chain's CDR3 is CASSWGSGDGYTF. For the CDR3, the DNA is TGCGCCAGCAGCTGGGGGTCAGGGGATGGCTACACCTTC. Supplemented by reference TRBV5-1 and TRBJ1-2, the full variable domain reads KAGVTQTPRYLIKTRGQQVTLSCSPISGHRSVSWYQQTPGQGLQFLFEYFSETQRNKGNFPGRFSGRQFSNSRSEMNVSTLELGDSALYLCASSWGSGDGYTFGSGTRLTVV.

This clonotype was recorded at least ten times. The V gene is TRBV12-3 or TRBV12-4, the J gene TRBJ2-3; D possibly corresponds to TRBD2 (6 bases). Trimming stripped 3 bases from V and 0 bases from J, with 10 bases between. CDR3 length: 15 residues. The CDR3 sequence: CASSFPDYSTDTQYF. Here the CDR3 DNA reads TGTGCCAGCAGTTTTCCGGACTATAGCACAGATACGCAGTATTTT.

The chain has TRBV20-1 and TRBJ2-1, with 7 bases that match TRBD2. Germline trimming cut 4 bases from V and 8 bases from J; bases unmatched to any gene: 11. Germline V gene data show CDR1 as DFQATT and CDR2 as SNEGSKA (reference sequence). The CDR3 covers 14 residues. CDR3 in amino acids: CSAMGGGASDEQFF. The CDR3 DNA sequence: TGCAGTGCTATGGGGGGGGGTGCGTCAGATGAGCAGTTCTTC.

Only a few counts were recorded for this clonotype. This chain joins TRBV12-3 or TRBV12-4 and TRBJ1-2, with TRBD1 matching over 7 bases. Unmatched junction bases numbered 11, after V lost 5 bases and J lost 14 bases. CDR3 size: 12 residues. CDR3 nucleotides: TGTGCCAGCAGTCTTTACGGACAGGAGTTGACCTTC. It encodes CASSLYGQELTF.